These 10 T cell receptor beta chains share one sample of origin, sequenced in a study of blood T cell repertoires in COVID-19. Using immunoSEQ multiplex PCR, the repertoire was profiled, and TCRdb retains in-frame clones only, with some absent. The table lists about 140,000 clones, 84% of them singletons. The specimen was PBMCs or T cells enriched from blood (not recorded which). All receptors derive from a man aged 35 to 55 with acute COVID-19.

The rearrangement links TRBV25-1 to TRBJ2-2; TRBD1 matches at 11 bases. V lost 10 bases and J lost 7; bases outside the gene matches: 8. This CDR3 comprises 14 residues. Germline CDR1 reads MGHDK; CDR2 reads SYGVNS. The CDR3 region is CATSDRGRSGELFF. CDR3 DNA: TGTGCCACCTCGGACAGGGGGCGGAGCGGGGAGCTGTTTTTT.

This clone was seen just once. The gene calls are TRBV5-6 and TRBJ2-7; a possible D gene is TRBD2 (6 bases). The CDR3 is 14 residues long. Trimming left V 4 bases short and J 1 base short, with 12 bases between. Germline-derived CDR1 and CDR2 are SGHDT and YYEEEE. The CDR3 reads CASSRGTESYEQYF. CDR3 nucleotides: TGTGCCAGCAGCCGGGGGACGGAATCCTACGAGCAGTACTTC.

This chain joins TRBV27 and TRBJ1-1, with a tentative D call TRBD1 (5 bases). This CDR3 contains 14 residues. Germline CDR1 MNHEY, CDR2 SMNVEV (reference sequence). With 5 bases removed from V and 5 bases from J, the gap between germline ends came to 15 bases. CDR3 sequence reads: CASSEPGFLTEAFF. As DNA, the CDR3 is TGTGCCAGCAGTGAACCAGGGTTCCTAACTGAAGCTTTCTTT.

The chain uses TRBV18 and TRBJ1-2, with 9 nucleotides matching TRBD1. The V gene end was trimmed by 6 bases and the J gene end by 8 bases; junction bases not matched to a gene: 10. Germline V gene lookup returns CDR1 KGHSH and CDR2 LQKENI. The CDR3 length is 14 residues. Here the CDR3 DNA reads TGTGCCAGCTCTCCGATAGGACAGGGGACCGGCTACACCTTC. Its protein is CASSPIGQGTGYTF.

This clone has just one count. The chain couples TRBV30 to TRBJ2-7; D perhaps matches TRBD2 (5 bases). The germline CDR1 and CDR2 sequences are GTSNPN and SVGIG (reference sequence). The CDR3 is 14 amino acids. V was trimmed by 0 bases and J by 2 bases, leaving 11 bases between them. The CDR3 bases are TGTGCCTGGAGTGTAGGTCCGGGAACCTACGAGCAGTACTTC. Translating it yields CAWSVGPGTYEQYF.

The rearrangement joins TRBV6-5 to TRBJ1-6; no firm D call. The CDR3 is made up of 15 amino acids. V was pared by 0 bases and J by 7 bases, with 10 bases between. Looked up from germline, CDR1 is MNHEY and CDR2 is SVGAGI. Here the CDR3 reads CASSYSNIRNSPLHF. DNA for the CDR3: TGTGCCAGCAGTTACTCGAACATACGAAATTCACCCCTCCACTTT.

V and J are TRBV10-3 and TRBJ1-5, with D possibly TRBD1 on 5 matching bases. Germline V gives CDR1 ENHRY, CDR2 SYGVKD. The CDR3 extends over 14 amino acids. Trimming took off 0 bases at V and 8 bases at J, with 11 bases between the two ends. CDR3 coding DNA: TGTGCCATCAGTGAGTCGGGGTGGGGGGAGCCCCAGCATTTT. Residues: CAISESGWGEPQHF.

The rearrangement links TRBV5-5 to TRBJ1-3; D perhaps matches TRBD1 (5 bases). This CDR3 has 15 residues. CDR1 and CDR2 (germline): SGHKS, YYEKEE (reference sequence). Deletions cut 4 bases from V and 6 bases from J, with 17 bases between. The CDR3 DNA reads TGTGCCAGCAGCAAGGGGTCCAGGGTGGAAAACACCATATATTTT. This sequence encodes CASSKGSRVENTIYF.

The gene calls are TRBV5-4 and TRBJ2-7, with 8 bases identical to TRBD2. Trimming took 2 bases from V and 1 from J; bases not matched to a gene: 5. CDR1 is SGHNT, CDR2 YYREEE, per germline (reference sequence). CDR3 size: 15 residues. The CDR3 DNA reads TGTGCCAGCAGCTTAAGAAGCGGGGGTTCCTACGAGCAGTACTTC. Protein sequence: CASSLRSGGSYEQYF.

The chain carries TRBV3-1 (or the pseudogene TRBV3-2) and TRBJ2-7; 11 nucleotides agree with TRBD2. CDR1 LGHDT and CDR2 YNNKEL come from the germline V gene (reference sequence). The CDR3 has 15 amino acids. Trimming cost V 4 bases and J 2 bases; bases outside gene matches: 4. CDR3: CASSPLAGDPYEQYF. The CDR3 DNA reads TGTGCCAGCAGCCCACTAGCGGGAGATCCCTACGAGCAGTACTTC.